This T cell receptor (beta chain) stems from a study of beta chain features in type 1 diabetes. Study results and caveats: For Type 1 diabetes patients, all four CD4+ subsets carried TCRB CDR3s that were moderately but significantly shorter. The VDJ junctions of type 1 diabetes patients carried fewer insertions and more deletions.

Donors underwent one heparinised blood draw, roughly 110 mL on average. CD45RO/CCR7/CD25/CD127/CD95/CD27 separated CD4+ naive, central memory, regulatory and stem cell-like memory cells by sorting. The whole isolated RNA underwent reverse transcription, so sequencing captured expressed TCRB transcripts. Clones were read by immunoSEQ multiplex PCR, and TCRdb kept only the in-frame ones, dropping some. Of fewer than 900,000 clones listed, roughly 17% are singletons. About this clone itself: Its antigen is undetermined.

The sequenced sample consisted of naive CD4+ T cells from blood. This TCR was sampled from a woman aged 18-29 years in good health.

CDR3 sequence reads: CASGVWQAGTGELFF. The CDR3 region has the DNA TGTGCCAGCGGTGTGTGGCAGGCTGGTACCGGGGAGCTGTTTTTT. This chain connects TRBV28 to TRBJ2-2; D not resolved. CDR1 and CDR2 (germline): MDHEN, SYDVKM. The CDR3 is made up of 15 amino acids. V dropped 8 bases and J dropped 5 bases, with 18 bases sitting between them.